Each of the 22 T cell receptor beta chains below was sequenced from the same sample in a study of T cells in Graves' hyperthyroidism and ophthalmopathy. Authors of the study amplified TCR beta CDR3 regions from RNA transcripts. The TCR CDR3 was amplified in a first-round RT-PCR using the HTBI primer set. TCRdb reanalysed the multiplex PCR reads using MiXCR and keeps one entry per CDR3 protein. This table holds 500,000 to 750,000 distinct CDR3 sequences, 15% to 19% found once. Sequenced material: blood. These receptors were obtained from a woman aged 25 to 39 with Graves' hyperthyroidism.

This clonotype was detected only a few times. V and J are TRBV24-1 and TRBJ2-1; 8 bases are shared with TRBD2. The J segment lost 8 bases and the V segment lost 3 bases, leaving 2 bases of the junction unmatched. The CDR3 covers 13 residues. Germline-derived CDR1 and CDR2 are KGHDR and SFDVKD. The CDR3 loop is CATSDETSDEQFF. CDR3 DNA sequence: TGTGCCACCAGTGATGAGACTAGCGATGAGCAGTTCTTC.

This clonotype was observed a few times. This chain joins TRBV30 and TRBJ2-7; weak D call: TRBD1 (7 bases). Trimming removed 3 bases at V and 4 bases at J, with 22 bases between. In germline, CDR1 is GTSNPN, CDR2 SVGIG (reference sequence). This CDR3 spans 16 amino acids. As DNA, the CDR3 is TGTGCCTGGAGGGGGGGTATAGGACAGGTTTTTTACGAGCAGTACTTC. Protein product: CAWRGGIGQVFYEQYF.

V and J are TRBV5-1 and TRBJ2-2; weak D call: TRBD1 (5 bases). V was pared by 0 bases and J by 5 bases, with 14 bases between. Germline V gene lookup returns CDR1 SGHRS and CDR2 YFSETQ. This CDR3 contains 16 residues. CDR3 region: CASSLALDTMTGELFF. The CDR3 bases are TGCGCCAGCAGCTTGGCCCTGGACACGATGACCGGGGAGCTGTTTTTT.

This clonotype appeared a few times. The genes are TRBV19 and TRBJ1-2; D is perhaps TRBD1 (6 bases). V was pared by 5 bases and J by 0 bases, with 13 bases between. Per germline, CDR1 LNHDA and CDR2 SQIVND (reference sequence). This CDR3 has 15 residues. This chain's CDR3 is CASSPRTDPNYGYTF. The DNA of the CDR3 is TGTGCCAGTAGTCCTCGGACAGACCCTAACTATGGCTACACCTTC.

The CDR3 is CASSPKTGSSNQPQHF. The CDR3 DNA reads TGTGCCAGCAGCCCCAAGACAGGGAGCAGCAATCAGCCCCAGCATTTT. This sequence joins TRBV5-8 and TRBJ1-5; 7 bases line up with TRBD1. Losses at the gene ends were 4 bases for V and 1 base for J; bases not matched to a gene: 8. The CDR3 sequence is 16 residues long. Germline CDR1 SGHTS, CDR2 YDEGEE.

This clonotype was detected a few times. This chain links TRBV20-1 with TRBJ1-4; TRBD1 matches 7 bases. The CDR3 spans 13 residues. Germline trimming cut 4 bases from V and 5 bases from J; bases unmatched to any gene: 4. Germline V gene data show CDR1 as DFQATT and CDR2 as SNEGSKA (reference sequence). CDR3 DNA sequence: TGCAGTGCTAAGGGACAGCCCAATGAAAAACTGTTTTTT. Amino acids: CSAKGQPNEKLFF.

The gene calls are TRBV12-3 or TRBV12-4 and TRBJ2-3; TRBD2 matches 14 bases. This CDR3 spans 19 amino acids. V lost 3 bases to trimming and J lost 0 bases; unmatched junction nucleotides: 8. DNA of the CDR3: TGTGCCAGCAGTTTCGGGGGACTAGCGGGAGCCGTGAGCACAGATACGCAGTATTTT. Amino acids: CASSFGGLAGAVSTDTQYF.

This clonotype was seen only a few times. The V call is TRBV20-1, the J call TRBJ1-2, with TRBD1 as a possible D gene (5 bases). CDR1 is DFQATT and CDR2 is SNEGSKA in the germline V gene (reference sequence). The CDR3 length is 13 residues. Trimming removed 7 bases at V and 5 bases at J, with 17 bases between. DNA of the CDR3: TGCAGTGTGGGGATGCCGGAGGGGTATGGCTACACCTTC. The encoded protein is CSVGMPEGYGYTF.

The J gene is TRBJ2-2, the V gene TRBV7-2; 7 nucleotides line up with TRBD1. Germline V gives CDR1 SGHTA, CDR2 FQGNSA. This CDR3 has 15 residues. V shed 7 bases, J shed 7 bases, and the junction held 12 bases outside the gene matches. The CDR3: CASTQDRVTVGELFF. The CDR3 nucleotides are TGTGCCAGCACCCAAGACAGGGTAACCGTCGGGGAGCTGTTTTTT.

This clonotype came up a few times. Here the CDR3 DNA reads TGTGCCAGCAGCTTAGTTCTAGCGGGAAATACCTACGAGCAGTACTTC. It yields the protein CASSLVLAGNTYEQYF. This rearrangement joins TRBV7-9 to TRBJ2-7; the match to TRBD2 covers 9 bases. J gave up 2 bases and V 1 base, and 6 bases lay outside the gene matches. Germline CDR1 reads SEHNR; CDR2 reads FQNEAQ (reference sequence). CDR3 length: 16 amino acids.

This clonotype was detected many times. This chain uses TRBV3-1 with TRBJ2-1; D is unresolved. CDR3 size: 14 residues. Germline V gene data show CDR1 as LGHDT and CDR2 as YNNKEL (reference sequence). The germline V and J ends were trimmed by 4 bases and 8 bases, with 15 bases remaining between them. CDR3 sequence: CASSRSPVGDEQFF. The CDR3 DNA sequence: TGTGCCAGCAGCCGCAGCCCGGTAGGAGATGAGCAGTTCTTC.

This clonotype was found many times. The gene calls are TRBV20-1 and TRBJ2-7; D unresolved. The V end lost 1 base, the J end lost 9 bases, and 22 bases lay between the germline ends. CDR1 is DFQATT, CDR2 SNEGSKA, per germline (reference sequence). The CDR3 is made up of 15 amino acids. CDR3 nucleotide sequence: TGCAGTGCTAGAGGCAGTGGGGTGGTGGAGACGGCGCAGTACTTC. It translates to CSARGSGVVETAQYF.

This clonotype was seen a few times. This rearrangement joins TRBV19 to TRBJ1-5; D gene ambiguous. This CDR3 comprises 12 residues. Germline loops: CDR1 LNHDA, CDR2 SQIVND (reference sequence). The germline V and J ends were trimmed by 1 base and 7 bases, with 5 bases remaining between them. The CDR3 loop reads CASSIVGQPQHF. The CDR3, as DNA: TGTGCCAGTAGTATAGTCGGGCAGCCCCAGCATTTT.

In this sample, this clonotype turned up many times. The chain has TRBV3-1 and TRBJ2-1; TRBD2 agrees at 8 bases. The trim removed 0 bases at V and 9 bases at J, leaving 13 bases unmatched. The CDR3 runs 17 residues. The germline CDR1 and CDR2 sequences are LGHDT and YNNKEL (reference sequence). The CDR3 loop reads CASSQESGGLSSTEQFF. The CDR3, as DNA: TGTGCCAGCAGCCAAGAGTCGGGAGGGCTGTCGTCCACTGAGCAGTTCTTC.

This clonotype has ten or more counts. The rearrangement uses TRBV20-1 and TRBJ1-5; D unclear. Trimming took 0 bases from V and 7 from J, leaving 13 bases between them. CDR1 DFQATT and CDR2 SNEGSKA come from the germline V gene (reference sequence). The CDR3 extends over 14 amino acids. The CDR3 coding sequence is TGCAGTGCTAGAGATACTGGCCCGGGGCAGCCCCAGCATTTT. It yields the protein CSARDTGPGQPQHF.

With respect to this clonotype: A much larger clone differs by one base, so this may be a read error. CDR3 sequence (DNA): TGTGCCAGCAGTTTACCCGGGACCGGTGGTAACAATGAGCAGTTCTTC. Encoded protein: CASSLPGTGGNNEQFF. The chain couples TRBV28 to TRBJ2-1, with D tentatively TRBD1 or TRBD2 (5 bases each). Trimming removed 2 bases at V and 5 bases at J, with 16 bases between. CDR1 is MDHEN and CDR2 is SYDVKM in the germline V gene. CDR3 length equals 16 residues.

This clonotype has a count of ten or more. This chain uses TRBV20-1 with TRBJ2-7; the D gene is possibly TRBD2 (6 bases). The V and J ends lost 5 bases and 5 bases respectively, with 13 bases between them. There are 12 residues in the CDR3. CDR1 DFQATT and CDR2 SNEGSKA come from the germline V gene (reference sequence). CDR3 nucleotide sequence: TGCAGTGCTCCAGATCCTAGCGACGAGCAGTACTTC. This gives the protein CSAPDPSDEQYF.

Notes on this clonotype: Because it lacks the conserved phenylalanine or tryptophan at the end, this CDR3 is likely a read error. This chain uses TRBV7-2 with TRBJ2-1; D remains unclear. There are 15 residues in the CDR3. V was pared by 1 base and J by 0 bases, with 7 bases between. Germline V gene sequence: CDR1 SGHTA, CDR2 FQGNSA. The CDR3 reads CASSLDSSSYNEQFS. CDR3 DNA sequence: TGTGCCAGCAGCTTAGATTCTAGCTCCTACAATGAGCAGTTCTCC.

The sample holds many counts of this clonotype. The chain carries TRBV12-3 or TRBV12-4 and TRBJ2-7; TRBD1 or TRBD2 may be the D gene (5 bases each). The CDR3 runs to 16 residues. Trimming cost V 6 bases and J 3 bases, with 21 bases left between them. The CDR3: CASSAGPGRGGYEQYF. The DNA for the CDR3 is TGTGCCAGCAGCGCCGGGCCTGGCCGGGGCGGCTACGAGCAGTACTTC.

This clonotype was found many times. The chain carries TRBV11-2 and TRBJ2-1, with 11 bases lining up with TRBD2. From germline, CDR1 is SGHAT and CDR2 FQNNGV. CDR3 length: 15 amino acids. The J segment lost 5 bases and the V segment lost 7 bases, leaving 7 bases of the junction unmatched. CDR3 amino acids: CASNRPGLADNEQFF. For the CDR3, the DNA is TGTGCCAGCAACCGACCGGGACTAGCGGACAATGAGCAGTTCTTC.

The sample holds many counts of this clonotype. The genes are TRBV7-8 and TRBJ1-5, with D tentatively TRBD1 (5 bases). Deletions cut 1 base from V and 2 bases from J, with 18 bases between. CDR3 size: 18 residues. CDR1 is SGHVS, CDR2 FQNEAQ, per germline. CDR3 coding DNA: TGTGCCAGCAGCTTAGGGGGGGTATGGGGGAGTGGCAATCAGCCCCAGCATTTT. It is translated as CASSLGGVWGSGNQPQHF.

The chain combines TRBV6-1 with TRBJ2-7; D not certain. Germline CDR1 MNHNS, CDR2 SASEGT. The V end was cut by 8 bases, the J end by 2 bases, with 7 bases between. This CDR3 comprises 11 residues. Here the CDR3 DNA reads TGTGCCAGCCCAGGAGCCTACGAGCAGTACTTC. This encodes CASPGAYEQYF.